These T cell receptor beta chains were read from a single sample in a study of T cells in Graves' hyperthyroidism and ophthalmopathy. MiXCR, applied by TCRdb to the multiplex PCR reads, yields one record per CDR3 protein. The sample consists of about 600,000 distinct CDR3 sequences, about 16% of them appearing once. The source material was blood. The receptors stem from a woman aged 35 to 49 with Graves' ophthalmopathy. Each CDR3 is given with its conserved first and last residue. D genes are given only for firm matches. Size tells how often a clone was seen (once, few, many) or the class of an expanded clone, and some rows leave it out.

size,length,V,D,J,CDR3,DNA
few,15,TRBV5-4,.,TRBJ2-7,CASSLGEELSYEQYF,TGTGCCAGCAGCTTGGGTGAAGAACTGTCCTACGAGCAGTACTTC
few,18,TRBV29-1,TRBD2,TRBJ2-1,CSVGDWGLAGDVRDEQFF,TGCAGCGTTGGAGATTGGGGTTTAGCGGGAGACGTTCGTGATGAGCAGTTCTTC
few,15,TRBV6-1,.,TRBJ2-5,CASSEAGGGPETQYF,TGTGCCAGCAGTGAAGCTGGGGGGGGGCCGGAGACCCAGTACTTC
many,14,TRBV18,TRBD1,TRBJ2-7,CASSPPGQPYEQYF,TGTGCCAGCTCACCACCGGGACAGCCCTACGAGCAGTACTTC
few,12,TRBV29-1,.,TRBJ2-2,CSVEGGSGELFF,TGCAGCGTTGAAGGGGGGTCCGGGGAGCTGTTTTTT
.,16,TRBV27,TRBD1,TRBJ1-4,CASSRQGVSTNEKLFF,TGTGCCAGCAGTAGACAGGGGGTTTCAACTAATGAAAAACTGTTTTTT
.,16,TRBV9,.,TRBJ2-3,CASSVGADGSRDTQYF,TGTGCCAGCAGCGTAGGAGCTGACGGCAGTCGAGATACGCAGTATTTT
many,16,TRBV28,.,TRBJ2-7,CASSLTLATLTYEQYF,TGTGCCAGCAGTTTAACGCTAGCGACCTTAACCTACGAGCAGTACTTC
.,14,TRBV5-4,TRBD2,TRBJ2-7,CASSSRGSGYEQYF,TGTGCCAGCAGCTCGCGGGGGTCGGGATACGAGCAGTACTTC
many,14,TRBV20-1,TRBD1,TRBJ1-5,CSAPQGVSNQPQHF,TGCAGTGCTCCCCAGGGGGTTAGCAATCAGCCCCAGCATTTT
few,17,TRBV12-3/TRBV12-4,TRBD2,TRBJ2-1,CASSRGTSGSFYNEQFF,TGTGCCAGCAGTAGAGGGACTAGCGGGAGTTTCTACAATGAGCAGTTCTTC
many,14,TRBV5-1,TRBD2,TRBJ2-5,CASSTGLAEETQYF,TGCGCCAGCAGCACGGGACTAGCGGAAGAGACCCAGTACTTC
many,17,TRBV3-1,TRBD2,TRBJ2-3,CASSPAHFSGYPDTQYF,TGTGCCAGCAGCCCCGCACATTTTAGCGGGTACCCAGATACGCAGTATTTT
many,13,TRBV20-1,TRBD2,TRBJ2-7,CSAPTSGAYEQYF,TGCAGTGCCCCCACTAGCGGAGCCTACGAGCAGTACTTC
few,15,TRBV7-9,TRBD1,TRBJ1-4,CASSSGTATNEKLFF,TGTGCCAGCAGCAGCGGGACAGCAACTAATGAAAAACTGTTTTTT
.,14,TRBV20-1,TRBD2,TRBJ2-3,CSAPPGGGTDTQYF,TGCAGTGCTCCCCCGGGGGGGGGCACAGATACGCAGTATTTT
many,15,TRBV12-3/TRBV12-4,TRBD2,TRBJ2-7,CASSLARLAGGEQYF,TGTGCCAGCAGTTTAGCGAGACTAGCGGGAGGCGAGCAGTACTTC
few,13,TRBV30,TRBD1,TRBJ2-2,CAWRTGGPGELFF,TGTGCCTGGAGAACAGGGGGCCCCGGGGAGCTGTTTTTT
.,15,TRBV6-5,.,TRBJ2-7,CASSYSSWSSYEQYF,TGTGCCAGCAGTTACTCGTCGTGGAGCTCCTACGAGCAGTACTTC
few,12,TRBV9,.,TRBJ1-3,CASSAFGNTIYF,TGTGCCAGCAGCGCCTTTGGAAACACCATATATTTT
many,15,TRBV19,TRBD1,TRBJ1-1,CASSMQTGLSTEAFF,TGTGCCAGTAGCATGCAGACAGGGTTAAGCACTGAAGCTTTCTTT
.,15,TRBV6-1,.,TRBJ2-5,CASGDKRGRGKTQYF,TGTGCCAGCGGGGACAAGAGGGGGCGCGGGAAGACCCAGTACTTC
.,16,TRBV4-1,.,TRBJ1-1,CASSQERRSLGTEAFF,TGCGCCAGCAGCCAAGAAAGGAGATCGCTGGGCACTGAAGCTTTCTTT
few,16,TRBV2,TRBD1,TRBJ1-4,CASSAKNTGGREKLFF,TGTGCCAGCAGTGCGAAGAATACAGGGGGCCGGGAAAAACTGTTTTTT